The text below deals with one T cell receptor (beta chain). Its specificity is unknown. This entry belongs to a study of beta chain features in type 1 diabetes. Study-wide findings and caveats: Whether TCRB rearrangement is influenced by HLA type was left unresolved in this analysis. A closer apparent resemblance between naive, central memory and Treg TCRB repertoires was seen in patients than in healthy donors. TCRB CDR3s from Type 1 diabetes patients were moderately but significantly shorter in all four CD4+ subsets.

Unmatched junction bases numbered 11, after V lost 3 bases and J lost 5 bases. The CDR3 loop spans 16 amino acids. In germline, CDR1 is SGHAT, CDR2 FQNNGV. Expressed TCRB transcripts got sequenced, as all isolated RNA was reverse transcribed. Measured with immunoSEQ multiplex PCR; TCRdb has only the in-frame clones, and not every one. Found here are around 650,000 clones, 9.5% to 15% of them singletons; the top ten hold 0.095% to 0.15%. Once sorted, every population was more than 98% pure. The chain combines TRBV11-2 with TRBJ2-3; 7 bases are shared with TRBD2. Sequenced material: naive CD4+ T cells from blood. The clonotype comes from a man younger than 40 with type 1 diabetes. The CDR3 loop reads CASSFYSGVSGDTQYF. The CDR3, as DNA: TGTGCCAGCAGCTTCTACAGCGGGGTTTCAGGAGATACGCAGTATTTT.